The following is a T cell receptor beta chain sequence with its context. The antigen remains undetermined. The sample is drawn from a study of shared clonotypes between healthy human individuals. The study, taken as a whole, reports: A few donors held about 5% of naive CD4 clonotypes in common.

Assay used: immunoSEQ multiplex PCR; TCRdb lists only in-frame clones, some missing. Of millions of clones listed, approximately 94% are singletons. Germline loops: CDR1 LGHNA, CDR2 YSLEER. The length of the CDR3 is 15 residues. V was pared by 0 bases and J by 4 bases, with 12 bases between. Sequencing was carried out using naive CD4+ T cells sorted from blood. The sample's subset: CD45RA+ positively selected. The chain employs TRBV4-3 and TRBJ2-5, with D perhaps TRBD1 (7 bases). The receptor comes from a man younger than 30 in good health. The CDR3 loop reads CASSQEDREAETQYF. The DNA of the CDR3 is TGCGCCAGCAGCCAAGAAGACAGGGAGGCAGAGACCCAGTACTTC.